There are a few counts of the clone carrying this TCR beta chain. Its antigen remains unidentified. The investigators reverse transcribed all of the isolated RNA, so they sequenced expressed TCRB transcripts. Sequenced by immunoSEQ multiplex PCR; TCRdb stores in-frame clones only, minus some. The sample has hundreds of thousands of clones, 11% to 15% seen once. The record originates from a study of beta chain features in type 1 diabetes. Findings of the study overall: Overrepresentation of cells with high TCR expression could result from cDNA sequencing. For Type 1 diabetes patients, all four CD4+ subsets carried TCRB CDR3s that were moderately but significantly shorter.

V was clipped by 3 bases and J by 0 bases, with 10 bases between them. The CDR3 loop spans 15 amino acids. From germline, CDR1 is MNHEY and CDR2 SVGAGI. This clonotype originated in a man between 18 and 29 years old with type 1 diabetes. The rearrangement joins TRBV6-5 to TRBJ2-3; D is perhaps TRBD2 (5 bases). The sequencing input was naive CD4+ T cells from blood. The CDR3 coding sequence is TGTGCCAGCAGTTATAGAGGGATGAGCACAGATACGCAGTATTTT. Amino acid sequence: CASSYRGMSTDTQYF.